Shown below are 6 T cell receptor beta chains from a single sample sequenced in a study of T cells in women clearing cervical HPV infection. The repertoire was sequenced with immunoSEQ multiplex PCR; TCRdb's copy has only in-frame clones and lacks some. The sample holds roughly 35,000 clones. Sequenced material: blood buffy coat. The receptors here all came from a woman between 18 and 75 years old with a cervical HPV16 infection that either progressed to CIN3+ or cleared (not recorded which).

About this clone: Read data end 3 residues before the CDR3 end; the end is taken from the germline J gene. The rearrangement joins TRBV5-4 to TRBJ2-2; 9 nucleotides agree with TRBD2. Unmatched junction bases numbered 7, after V lost 0 bases and J lost 7 bases. The length of the CDR3 is 16 residues. Germline lookup yields CDR1 SGHNT and CDR2 YYREEE (reference sequence). The CDR3 bases that were read are TGTGCCAGCAGCTTGGCTAGCGGGGTCGTGGGCGGGGAG. The encoded protein is CASSLASGVVGGE. The CDR3 in its entirety is CASSLASGVVGGELFF.

Comments on this clone: The read comes to an end 3 residues before the CDR3 does, leaving the germline J gene to fill in the end. This chain uses TRBV5-1 with TRBJ2-2; D is perhaps TRBD2 (5 bases). V was shortened by 0 bases and J by 7 bases, with 10 bases between the two germline ends. The germline V gene has CDR1 SGHRS and CDR2 YFSETQ. The CDR3 is 14 residues long. CDR3 DNA, as far as it was read: TGCGCCAGCAGCTTGGCCGGGGAACTCGGGGAG. It specifies CASSLAGELGE. The whole CDR3 is CASSLAGELGELFF.

Concerning this clone itself: The CDR3 is cut off 3 residues early in the read; its end comes from the germline J gene. The V call is TRBV19, the J call TRBJ2-2; maybe TRBD2 (5 bases). With 3 bases removed from V and 1 base from J, the gap between germline ends came to 9 bases. The CDR3 is made up of 15 amino acids. Germline CDR1 reads LNHDA; CDR2 reads SQIVND (reference sequence). The CDR3 loop reads CASSMSGVNTGELFF. The CDR3 DNA, read in part, is TGTGCCAGTAGTATGTCCGGGGTGAACACCGGGGAG.

As regards this clone: The read ends 3 residues early relative to the CDR3; the germline J gene fills the gap. The chain combines TRBV7-2 with TRBJ2-7, with TRBD1 as a possible D gene (7 bases). Trimming removed 1 base at V and 2 bases at J, with 12 bases between. Germline loops: CDR1 SGHTA, CDR2 FQGNSA. The CDR3 spans 15 residues. The chain's CDR3 is CASSLGAGTAYEQYF. The CDR3 bases that were read are TGTGCCAGCAGCTTAGGGGCGGGGACAGCCTACGAG.

For this clone: From the germline J gene comes the end of the CDR3, since the read stops 3 residues before it. The chain has TRBV20-1 and TRBJ1-6; maybe TRBD1 (6 bases). The CDR3 is made up of 14 amino acids. CDR1 and CDR2 from the germline V gene are DFQATT and SNEGSKA (reference sequence). The germline V and J ends were trimmed by 7 bases and 8 bases, with 18 bases remaining between them. The CDR3 is CSVGTFWSDSPLHF. The sequenced CDR3 bases are TGCAGTGTTGGGACATTTTGGAGTGATTCACCC.

As to this clone: Sequencing ends 3 residues short of the CDR3 end; the germline J gene provides the rest. The chain joins TRBV19 to TRBJ2-2, with D maybe TRBD2 (5 bases). This CDR3 comprises 12 residues. CDR1 LNHDA and CDR2 SQIVND come from the germline V gene (reference sequence). The CDR3 bases that were read are TGTGCCAGTAGTGACTACGAGGAAAAG. Amino acid sequence: CASSDYEEK. The full-length CDR3 reads as CASSDYEEKLFF.